Sequencing of this T cell receptor (beta chain) was carried out in a study of T cell responses to AZD1222 COVID-19 vaccine. Broader study findings: Baseline seropositivity occurred in only a handful of AZD1222 recipients. Mostly white British, mostly female donors; authors suggested clonal diversity may be underestimated. Regions left unmutated in variants are reportedly the target of nearly half of spike-specific TCRs.

Remarks on this clone: Its antigen remains unknown.

Produced via immunoSEQ multiplex PCR; TCRdb's table is partial and in-frame only. The sample holds about 150,000 clones, roughly nine tenths seen once. The CDR3 covers 16 residues. Trimming cost V 5 bases and J 1 base; bases outside gene matches: 6. In germline, CDR1 is MNHEY, CDR2 SMNVEV (reference sequence). The genes are TRBV27 and TRBJ2-3; 10 bases are shared with TRBD1. The source was peripheral blood, collected 28 days after the second AZD1222 dose. The receptor was derived from an adult who received the AZD1222 COVID-19 vaccine. The CDR3 protein is CASSLPTGGGTDTQYF. CDR3 coding DNA: TGTGCCAGCAGTCTCCCGACAGGGGGCGGCACAGATACGCAGTATTTT.